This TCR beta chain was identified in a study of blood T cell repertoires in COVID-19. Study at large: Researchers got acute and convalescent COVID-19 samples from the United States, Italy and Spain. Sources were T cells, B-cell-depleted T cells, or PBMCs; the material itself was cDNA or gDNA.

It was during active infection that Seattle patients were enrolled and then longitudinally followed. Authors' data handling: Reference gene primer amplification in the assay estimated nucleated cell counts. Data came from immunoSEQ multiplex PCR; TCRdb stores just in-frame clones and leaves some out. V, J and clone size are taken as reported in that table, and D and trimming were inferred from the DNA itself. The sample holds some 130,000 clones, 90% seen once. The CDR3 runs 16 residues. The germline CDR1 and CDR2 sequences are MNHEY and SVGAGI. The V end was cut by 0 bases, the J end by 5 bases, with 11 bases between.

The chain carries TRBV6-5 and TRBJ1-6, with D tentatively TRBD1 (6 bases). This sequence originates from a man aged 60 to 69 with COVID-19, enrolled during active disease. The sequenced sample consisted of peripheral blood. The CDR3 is CASSYSNRVDNSPLHF. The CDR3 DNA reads TGTGCCAGCAGTTACTCGAACAGGGTTGATAATTCACCCCTCCACTTT.